Listed below are T cell receptor beta chains from one sample, sequenced in a study of technical replicates of blood from several donors. Only in-frame clones appear in the TCRdb table, and some are missing; sequencing was by immunoSEQ multiplex PCR. The repertoire holds about 70,000 clones, over 85% seen once, with around 0.37% in the top ten. The specimen was T cells isolated from PBMCs. These receptors were taken from a human donor in good health. Both conserved end residues are part of each CDR3.

v_gene: TRBV27; j_gene: TRBJ2-7; CDR3aa: CASSSLPGQGRYEQYF
v_gene: TRBV7-2; j_gene: TRBJ2-7; CDR3aa: CASSFNGNTYEQYF
v_gene: TRBV27; j_gene: TRBJ2-3; CDR3aa: CASSFTSNTDTQYF
v_gene: TRBV5-1; j_gene: TRBJ1-3; CDR3aa: CASSSLGEYGNTIYF
v_gene: TRBV4-1; j_gene: TRBJ1-3; CDR3aa: CASSHPGVENTIYF
v_gene: TRBV4-2; j_gene: TRBJ2-5; CDR3aa: CASSHTSGSQETQYF
v_gene: TRBV10-3; j_gene: TRBJ2-7; CDR3aa: CAIRGTAYEQYF
v_gene: TRBV10-1; j_gene: TRBJ1-5; CDR3aa: CASSELRDCQPQHF
v_gene: TRBV6-5; j_gene: TRBJ1-2; CDR3aa: CASSPTGTVNYGYTF
v_gene: TRBV6-1; j_gene: TRBJ2-2; CDR3aa: CASSLRQGNTGELFF
v_gene: TRBV7-2; j_gene: TRBJ1-3; CDR3aa: CASSFGGNTIYF
v_gene: TRBV10-1; j_gene: TRBJ1-2; CDR3aa: CASSGHRTYGYTF
v_gene: TRBV7-7; j_gene: TRBJ2-1; CDR3aa: CASSLSLSSYNEQFF
v_gene: TRBV6-5; j_gene: TRBJ1-3; CDR3aa: CASSYSTPALGNTIYF
v_gene: TRBV2; j_gene: TRBJ2-2; CDR3aa: CASILLAGELFF
v_gene: TRBV30; j_gene: TRBJ2-2; CDR3aa: CAWQNTGELFF
v_gene: TRBV4-1; j_gene: TRBJ2-3; CDR3aa: CASSQVVTGSDTQYF
v_gene: TRBV25-1; j_gene: TRBJ2-1; CDR3aa: CASSEGRLALYNEQFF
v_gene: TRBV2; j_gene: TRBJ1-1; CDR3aa: CASSGTRNTEAFF
v_gene: TRBV5-1; j_gene: TRBJ2-1; CDR3aa: CASSLAGGAYNEQFF
v_gene: TRBV30; j_gene: TRBJ2-7; CDR3aa: CAWSVVLSYEQYF
v_gene: TRBV6-1; j_gene: TRBJ2-7; CDR3aa: CASRGPTYEQYF
v_gene: TRBV10-3; j_gene: TRBJ1-2; CDR3aa: CAIGPTGTYGYTF
v_gene: TRBV6-6; j_gene: TRBJ2-5; CDR3aa: CASSSGSVETQYF
v_gene: TRBV5-1; j_gene: TRBJ2-3; CDR3aa: CASSLFPSWTDTQYF
v_gene: TRBV6-5; j_gene: TRBJ2-1; CDR3aa: CASSFLAGGRDNEQFF
v_gene: TRBV19; j_gene: TRBJ1-1; CDR3aa: CASSIPTGMNTEAFF
v_gene: TRBV7-2; j_gene: TRBJ2-7; CDR3aa: CASSLNSGYEQYF
v_gene: TRBV9; j_gene: TRBJ1-2; CDR3aa: CASSVAGTAPNYGYTF
v_gene: TRBV29-1; j_gene: TRBJ2-7; CDR3aa: CSVGGAEQYF
v_gene: TRBV11-3; j_gene: TRBJ2-1; CDR3aa: CASSSGTMSFEQFF
v_gene: TRBV7-2; j_gene: TRBJ2-2; CDR3aa: CASSYGSDTGELFF
v_gene: TRBV6-5; j_gene: TRBJ2-2; CDR3aa: CASLGAGNTGELFF
v_gene: TRBV28; j_gene: TRBJ2-1; CDR3aa: CASSFYAGGPPDYNEQFF
v_gene: TRBV30; j_gene: TRBJ2-7; CDR3aa: CAWNSGSYEQYF
v_gene: TRBV4-1; j_gene: TRBJ1-1; CDR3aa: CASSQVSEGADNTEAFF
v_gene: TRBV7-2; j_gene: TRBJ2-3; CDR3aa: CASSSVPGQGPQYF